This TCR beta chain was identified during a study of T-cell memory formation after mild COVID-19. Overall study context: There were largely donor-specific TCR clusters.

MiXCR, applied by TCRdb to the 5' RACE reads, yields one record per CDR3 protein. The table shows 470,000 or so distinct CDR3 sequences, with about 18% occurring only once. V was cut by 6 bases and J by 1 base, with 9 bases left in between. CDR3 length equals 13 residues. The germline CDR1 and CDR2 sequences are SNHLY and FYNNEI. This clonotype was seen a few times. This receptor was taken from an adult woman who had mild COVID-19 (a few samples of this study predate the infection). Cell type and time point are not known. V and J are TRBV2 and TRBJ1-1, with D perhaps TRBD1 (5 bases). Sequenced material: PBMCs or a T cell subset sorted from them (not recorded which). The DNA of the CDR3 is TGTGCCAGCAGGAAACAGGAGAACACTGAAGCTTTCTTT. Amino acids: CASRKQENTEAFF. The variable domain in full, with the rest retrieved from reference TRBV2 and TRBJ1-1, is EPEVTQTPSHQVTQMGQEVILRCVPISNHLYFYWYRQILGQKVEFLVSFYNNEISEKSEIFDDQFSVERPDGSNFTLKIRSTKLEDSAMYFCASRKQENTEAFFGQGTRLTVV.